This T cell receptor beta chain came from a study of OX40 agonist ivuxolimab in advanced cancers. About the investigation overall: Ivuxolimab was a fully human IgG2 agonistic monoclonal antibody targeting the costimulatory receptor OX40 (CD134). Intravenous ivuxolimab was administered to patients every 2 weeks at six dose levels: 0.01, 0.1, 0.3, 1.5, 3 and 10 mg/kg. Of the 50 to 55 dose-escalation patients, hepatocellular carcinoma was present in around 20, melanoma in approximately 15, renal cell carcinoma in 9 and head and neck cancer in 9. The dose-escalation cohort was roughly 87% male with a mean age of approximately 59 years, ranging from roughly 23 to 79. Prior anti-PD-1, anti-PD-L1 or anti-CTLA-4 therapy was permitted, and less than 45% of dose-escalation patients had received checkpoint inhibitors. Partial responses occurred in three dose-escalation patients: two with cutaneous melanoma and one with hepatocellular carcinoma. The point of sequencing TCRbeta in the periphery was to test whether ivuxolimab changed TCR sequence diversity and drove clonal T-cell expansion. The paper describes the monotherapy dose-escalation part (N of about 50 patients) of the phase I trial of ivuxolimab. Study-wide conclusions, independent of this receptor: Partial responders in the 0.1-3.0 mg/kg groups had among the lowest normalized peripheral clonal expansion, especially among CD8+ T cells. At doses of 0.1 to 3.0 mg/kg, clonal expansion of both CD4+ and CD8+ blood T cells was observed from baseline to week 6. Low levels of normalized T-cell clonal expansion were also seen in some patients who did not respond. After ivuxolimab, CD8+ T cells had more expanded clones than CD4+ T cells on average. The antigen specificity of the clonally expanded peripheral T cells was not determined.

Genomic DNA was isolated from the sorted cells so that the TCRbeta CDR3 region could be sequenced. The immunoSEQ Assay was used for sequencing of TCRbeta CDR3 regions. Here the immuneACCESS table is served through TCRdb, limited to in-frame sequences with V and J called. Missing clones are a known gap in these copies; in checked studies unresolved V genes cover under half, and the rest lacks a known reason. The sample records some 89,000 clones, around 80% of which are singletons. Approximately 1.9% of the sample comes from the top ten. The trial excluded patients who had a history of autoimmune disease or were on systemic immunosuppression. Peripheral blood for TCR sequencing was collected from all dose cohorts at baseline, on cycle 4 day 1, and on cycle 7 day 1. Samples were obtained from an open-label, multicenter, first-in-human phase I dose-escalation trial of ivuxolimab. Adults with locally advanced or metastatic head and neck squamous cell, hepatocellular, melanoma or renal cell carcinoma were enrolled in the trial. Before TCR sequencing, CD4+ and CD8+ T cells were separately sorted from peripheral blood.

V loses 3 bases, J loses 7 bases, and the germline ends lie 17 bases apart. The CDR3 has 14 amino acids, counting the end cysteine and phenylalanine. The read is trimmed to its CDR3 DNA, 42 bases read in frame from base 1. The CDR1 and CDR2 encoded by the germline V gene are SGHDT and YYEEEE. The count of this clone is one. What antigen it recognizes has not been identified. Base qualities were left out, and no much larger clone turns up one base away. This receptor was obtained from an adult with an advanced solid tumor such as melanoma, head and neck, liver or kidney cancer. This receptor chain uses TRBV5-6 and TRBJ2-7; no D gene is confidently identified. Sequenced here: CD4+ or CD8+ T cells sorted from blood, sampled in a trial of the OX40 agonist ivuxolimab. In nucleotide form, the sequence is TGTGCCAGCAGCTCCAGAGATTACTTGGGGGAGCAGTACTTC. This encodes CASSSRDYLGEQYF. The CDR3 plus the reference TRBV5-6 and TRBJ2-7 genes for the other parts give the full variable domain: DAGVTQSPTHLIKTRGQQVTLRCSPKSGHDTVSWYQQALGQGPQFIFQYYEEEERQRGNFPDRFSGHQFPNYSSELNVNALLLGDSALYLCASSSRDYLGEQYFGPGTRLTVT.